The T cell receptor beta chain under discussion was sequenced for a study of cytomegalovirus exposure and HLA in healthy donors. Primers: 60 Vbeta forward and 13 Jbeta reverse. The table came from immunoSEQ multiplex PCR; TCRdb's copy has only in-frame clones and leaves some out. This table has tens of thousands of clones, 80% appearing once. Germline CDR1 reads SNHLY; CDR2 reads FYNNEI. The CDR3 runs to 13 residues. Trimming took 4 bases from V and 1 from J; bases not matched to a gene: 0. Sequencing was carried out using PBMCs. V and J are TRBV2 and TRBJ1-1; 7 positions match TRBD1. The source is a woman aged 50 to 65 in good health and CMV-seropositive. CDR3 bases: TGTGCCAGCAGTGGACAGGGGAACACTGAAGCTTTCTTT. Amino acid sequence: CASSGQGNTEAFF.